A single sample is the source of the 11 T cell receptor beta chains below, sequenced in a study of human T cells and chemical hapten exposure. TCRdb reprocessed the RACE reads via MiXCR and lists one record per CDR3 protein. In the table there are tens of thousands of distinct CDR3 sequences, 9.3% of which are singletons. Time point meaning: patch test 1, 2 weeks after DPC sensitization. The treatment: therapeutic diphenylcyclopropenone sensitization with weekly scalp DPC. Material: whole blood, obtained in connection with sensitization to the hapten diphenylcyclopropenone (DPC). These receptors originate from a woman aged 40-49 years with alopecia areata. Some clones in this sample may be carry-over from other donors' samples.

This clonotype was picked up many times. The chain recombines TRBV2 with TRBJ2-7, with a weak D call TRBD2 (7 bases). Trimming left V 4 bases short and J 3 bases short, with 10 bases between. CDR3 length: 13 amino acids. Germline V lookup: CDR1 SNHLY, CDR2 FYNNEI. The CDR3 DNA follows: TGTGCCAGCAGTGCGGGGGGCCGCTACGAGCAGTACTTC. It translates to CASSAGGRYEQYF. The full variable domain, in which reference TRBV2 and TRBJ2-7 provide the parts outside the CDR3, is EPEVTQTPSHQVTQMGQEVILRCVPISNHLYFYWYRQILGQKVEFLVSFYNNEISEKSEIFDDQFSVERPDGSNFTLKIRSTKLEDSAMYFCASSAGGRYEQYFGPGTRLTVT.

This clonotype turned up a few times. The chain has TRBV7-6 and TRBJ2-7; possible D gene TRBD1, 5 bases. The CDR3 runs 15 residues. Germline CDR1 is SGHVS and CDR2 is FNYEAQ. Trimming pared 5 bases from V and 6 bases from J, leaving 20 bases between. Written as DNA, the CDR3 is TGTGCCAGCAGCCCCGGGTCAGGGCAAGCGTCCGAGCAGTACTTC. This translates into CASSPGSGQASEQYF.

This clonotype occurred many times. V usage is TRBV29-1 and J usage is TRBJ2-7, with D hard to call. In germline, CDR1 is SQVTM, CDR2 ANQGSEA. The CDR3 is 13 residues long. V lost 4 bases to trimming and J lost 1 base, with 11 bases between them. The CDR3 nucleotides read TGCAGCGTTGTTAGGACGGAATCCTACGAGCAGTACTTC. This translates into CSVVRTESYEQYF.

This clonotype was found a few times. This chain uses TRBV7-8 with TRBJ1-1, with 7 bases identical to TRBD1. This CDR3 comprises 16 residues. The V gene's germline CDR1 is SGHVS and CDR2 FQNEAQ. The V and J ends lost 2 bases and 0 bases, in that order; junction bases with no gene match: 6. In nucleotides, the CDR3 is TGTGCCAGCAGCTTAAGGGACAGATACATGAACACTGAAGCTTTCTTT. It yields the protein CASSLRDRYMNTEAFF.

This clonotype was seen many times. This sequence joins TRBV2 and TRBJ2-3; D unclear. Looked up from germline, CDR1 is SNHLY and CDR2 is FYNNEI. V gave up 7 bases and J gave up 2 bases, with 16 bases separating them. This CDR3 region has 15 residues. The CDR3: CASKPKDVTTDTQYF. The CDR3 region has the DNA TGTGCCAGCAAGCCAAAGGATGTGACCACAGATACGCAGTATTTT.

In this sample, this clonotype turned up many times. The chain carries TRBV4-3 and TRBJ2-7, with D maybe TRBD1 (5 bases). CDR1 and CDR2 (germline): LGHNA, YSLEER. The CDR3 extends over 15 amino acids. Trimming left V 1 base short and J 4 bases short, with 14 bases between. The chain's CDR3 is CASSQGTSYQYEQYF. The CDR3 DNA follows: TGCGCCAGCAGCCAAGGGACATCTTACCAATACGAGCAGTACTTC.

The rearrangement links TRBV7-9 to TRBJ2-7; D gene ambiguous. V was cut by 1 base and J by 6 bases, with 13 bases left in between. The CDR3 spans 14 residues. Germline V gives CDR1 SEHNR, CDR2 FQNEAQ (reference sequence). The CDR3, as DNA: TGTGCCAGCAGCTTAGTTGAATCGGTCTGCGAGCAGTACTTC. Translation: CASSLVESVCEQYF.

V gene TRBV6-6 combines with J gene TRBJ1-1; 7 nucleotides match TRBD1. Germline V CDR1 and CDR2: MNHNY, SVGAGI (reference sequence). The CDR3 has 15 residues. V shed 4 bases, J shed 4 bases, and the junction held 9 bases outside the gene matches. This chain's CDR3 is CASSSGEAGGTEAFF. CDR3 in DNA: TGTGCCAGCAGTTCAGGGGAAGCAGGGGGCACTGAAGCTTTCTTT.

This clonotype was observed at least ten times. This chain connects TRBV2 to TRBJ1-1, with D maybe TRBD1 (6 bases). Trimming removed 6 bases from V and 1 base from J, with 9 bases in between. In germline, CDR1 is SNHLY, CDR2 FYNNEI. The CDR3 spans 13 residues. CDR3 in amino acids: CASRRQENTEAFF. CDR3 DNA sequence: TGTGCCAGCAGACGACAGGAGAACACTGAAGCTTTCTTT.

This clonotype was found many times. V and J are TRBV6-1 and TRBJ1-3, with D perhaps TRBD1 (5 bases). Trimming cost V 6 bases and J 0 bases, with 12 bases left between them. This CDR3 is 15 amino acids long. Germline loops: CDR1 MNHNS, CDR2 SASEGT. CDR3 amino acids: CASRRQMTSGNTIYF. CDR3 nucleotide sequence: TGTGCCAGCAGAAGACAGATGACCTCTGGAAACACCATATATTTT.

In this sample, this clonotype turned up many times. The DNA of the CDR3 is TGCGCCAGCAGCTTCGACACCTCTGGGGCCAACGTCCTGACTTTC. It specifies CASSFDTSGANVLTF. The chain joins TRBV5-1 to TRBJ2-6; D is ambiguous. The CDR3 runs 15 residues. V was clipped by 2 bases and J by 0 bases, with 6 bases between them. Germline values: CDR1 SGHRS, CDR2 YFSETQ. Full variable domain (missing parts from reference TRBV5-1 and TRBJ2-6): KAGVTQTPRYLIKTRGQQVTLSCSPISGHRSVSWYQQTPGQGLQFLFEYFSETQRNKGNFPGRFSGRQFSNSRSEMNVSTLELGDSALYLCASSFDTSGANVLTFGAGSRLTVL.